This T cell receptor beta chain was identified during a study of radiotherapy plus CTLA-4 blockade in lung cancer. Study-wide findings and caveats: Peripheral blood showed expansion of tumor-derived TCR clones after radiotherapy and ipilimumab.

Here immunoSEQ multiplex PCR was the method, and the copy in TCRdb shows in-frame clones only, minus some. Among around 40,000 clones listed, about 86% were seen once. Germline CDR1 is LNHDA and CDR2 is SQIVND (reference sequence). The CDR3 runs to 13 residues. V shed 3 bases and J 4 bases; nucleotides not matched to a gene: 0. The sample holds one count of this clone. Its antigen is undetermined. The sequence was obtained from a human donor with non-small cell lung cancer whose response to radiotherapy plus ipilimumab could not be evaluated. The rearrangement uses TRBV19 and TRBJ1-5, with TRBD1 identical over 7 bases. This sample comprised peripheral blood, obtained from a patient treated with radiotherapy plus ipilimumab. CDR3 region: CASSIRGNQPQHF. DNA of the CDR3: TGTGCCAGTAGTATCAGGGGGAATCAGCCCCAGCATTTT.